Each of the 5 T cell receptor beta chains below was sequenced from the same sample in a study of T cells after yellow fever vaccination. TCRdb independently ran MiXCR on the 5' RACE reads; one entry per CDR3 protein. The table records hundreds of thousands of distinct CDR3 sequences, 8.5% to 10% of them present only once. This material consisted of PBMCs, taken on the day of the first yellow fever vaccination. Every receptor here comes from a man aged 18 to 29 who received the YFV17D yellow fever vaccine.

In this sample, this clonotype turned up a few times. Written as DNA, the CDR3 is TGTGCCAGCAGTTCCTCGGGTGACTCGGAAGAGACCCAGTACTTC. Translating it yields CASSSSGDSEETQYF. The chain recombines TRBV6-5 with TRBJ2-5; D gene unclear. Trimming took off 4 bases at V and 3 bases at J, with 15 bases between the two ends. The CDR3 totals 15 residues. Germline CDR1 and CDR2: MNHEY and SVGAGI.

This CDR3 is CASSTGDGSGNTIYF. Here the CDR3 DNA reads TGTGCCAGCAGTACGGGGGACGGCTCTGGAAACACCATATATTTT. The chain carries TRBV7-2 and TRBJ1-3, with D perhaps TRBD1 (5 bases). This CDR3 contains 15 residues. CDR1 and CDR2 from the germline V gene are SGHTA and FQGNSA. V lost 6 bases and J lost 0, with 12 bases in between. Together with reference TRBV7-2 and TRBJ1-3, the CDR3 gives the full variable domain: GAGVSQSPSNKVTEKGKDVELRCDPISGHTALYWYRQSLGQGLEFLIYFQGNSAPDKSGLPSDRFSAERTGGSVSTLTIQRTQQEDSAVYLCASSTGDGSGNTIYFGEGSWLTVV.

This clonotype appeared a few times. The J gene is TRBJ1-1, the V gene TRBV6-2 or TRBV6-3; D remains ambiguous. The V and J ends lost 5 bases and 2 bases respectively, with 18 bases between them. The germline V gene has CDR1 MNHEY and CDR2 SVGEGT. The CDR3 is made up of 16 amino acids. In DNA, the CDR3 is TGTGCCAGCAGTCGCTCCGCCAGCTCGATAAACACTGAAGCTTTCTTT. Translation gives CASSRSASSINTEAFF.

The rearrangement uses TRBV11-2 and TRBJ2-5; unclear D gene. The germline V gene encodes CDR1 SGHAT and CDR2 FQNNGV. V lost 1 base, J lost 4 bases, and 16 bases lay in between. The length of the CDR3 is 16 residues. CDR3 loop: CASSLARLGSRETQYF. CDR3 coding DNA: TGTGCCAGCAGCTTAGCTCGTCTAGGGTCCCGAGAGACCCAGTACTTC.

This clonotype was found many times. The V call is TRBV6-5, the J call TRBJ2-2; D is perhaps TRBD1 (5 bases). Germline V gene data show CDR1 as MNHEY and CDR2 as SVGAGI. V shed 2 bases and J shed 6 bases, with 7 bases lying between them. The CDR3 runs to 13 residues. The CDR3 DNA reads TGTGCCAGCAGTTACGGGGCCTCCGGGGAGCTGTTTTTT. Protein: CASSYGASGELFF.